This entry lists 10 T cell receptor beta chains sequenced from one sample in a study of shared clonotypes between healthy human individuals. Sequencing was performed with immunoSEQ multiplex PCR; in TCRdb, only in-frame clones are kept and a portion is missing. There are over a million clones in the sample; approximately 98.5% occur only once, and 0.36% lies in the top ten. The sequenced material came from naive CD4+ T cells sorted from blood. Specified subset: CD45RA+ positively selected. The source of these receptors is a man in his thirties or forties in good health.

The genes are TRBV27 and TRBJ2-7; D may be TRBD2 (5 bases). Per germline, CDR1 MNHEY and CDR2 SMNVEV (reference sequence). V gave up 3 bases and J gave up 2 bases, with 14 bases separating them. The CDR3 has 15 residues. The CDR3 reads CASSLTSGITYEQYF. In nucleotides, the CDR3 is TGTGCCAGCAGTTTGACCTCGGGAATTACCTACGAGCAGTACTTC.

The CDR3 sequence: CASSLVRGLSETQYF. CDR3 coding DNA: TGTGCCAGCAGTTTGGTAAGGGGGCTTTCGGAGACCCAGTACTTC. The rearrangement links TRBV27 to TRBJ2-5, with 7 bases fitting TRBD1. Losses at the gene ends were 3 bases for V and 5 bases for J; bases not matched to a gene: 9. The CDR3 is 15 residues long. Germline CDR1 and CDR2: MNHEY and SMNVEV (reference sequence).

This clone was seen once. CDR3 bases: TGTGCCAGCAGCTTAGCGCGGTCTAGCGGAGCTAGCACAGATACGCAGTATTTT. Translating gives CASSLARSSGASTDTQYF. The genes are TRBV7-9 and TRBJ2-3, with 7 bases aligning to TRBD2. Germline trimming cut 0 bases from V and 0 bases from J; bases unmatched to any gene: 9. Germline V gene data show CDR1 as SEHNR and CDR2 as FQNEAQ (reference sequence). This CDR3 has 18 amino acids.

CDR3 sequence: CSVGPGTADTEAFF. The CDR3 DNA is TGCAGCGTTGGCCCCGGGACCGCGGACACTGAAGCTTTCTTT. The chain couples TRBV29-1 to TRBJ1-1, with D maybe TRBD1 (5 bases). Trimming took 4 bases from V and 3 from J, leaving 15 bases between them. The germline CDR1 and CDR2 sequences are SQVTM and ANQGSEA. This CDR3 comprises 14 residues.

V is TRBV11-3 and J is TRBJ2-7; 8 bases agree with TRBD2. The CDR3 spans 15 residues. Germline-derived CDR1 and CDR2 are SGHNT and YENEEA. V lost 6 bases and J lost 0; bases outside the gene matches: 7. This CDR3 reads CASSPGGTSSYEQYF. In nucleotides, the CDR3 is TGTGCCAGCAGTCCTGGCGGGACTAGCTCCTACGAGCAGTACTTC.

This chain connects TRBV13 to TRBJ2-7, with TRBD1 as a possible D gene (5 bases). Trimming shortened V by 3 bases and J by 3 bases, and 15 bases separated the two germline ends. The CDR3 contains 15 residues. The germline V gene has CDR1 PRHDT and CDR2 FYEKMQ (reference sequence). The CDR3 region has the DNA TGTGCCAGCAGCTTTCTTAGAACAGGCTTCTACGAGCAGTACTTC. This codes for CASSFLRTGFYEQYF.

The V gene is TRBV19, the J gene TRBJ1-5; no clear D gene. Trimming stripped 3 bases from V and 0 bases from J, with 12 bases between. The CDR3 sequence is 16 residues long. Germline CDR1 and CDR2: LNHDA and SQIVND (reference sequence). The CDR3 here is CASSIVSTYSNQPQHF. The CDR3 nucleotides are TGTGCCAGTAGTATTGTCAGCACTTATAGCAATCAGCCCCAGCATTTT.

V is TRBV27 and J is TRBJ1-2; 8 nucleotides agree with TRBD1. The germline gives CDR1 MNHEY, CDR2 SMNVEV (reference sequence). The CDR3 is 14 amino acids. Losses at the gene ends were 6 bases for V and 4 bases for J; bases not matched to a gene: 7. The CDR3 bases are TGTGCCAGCAGGAGGACAGGGAGCGTCTATGGCTACACCTTC. The encoded protein is CASRRTGSVYGYTF.

This chain joins TRBV18 and TRBJ2-7; D gene unclear. V lost 2 bases and J 3 bases, leaving 14 bases between the germline ends. The CDR3 sequence is 15 residues long. Germline V gene lookup returns CDR1 KGHSH and CDR2 LQKENI. The DNA of the CDR3 is TGTGCCAGCTCACCATTCGAACAGTCCTTCTACGAGCAGTACTTC. Protein sequence: CASSPFEQSFYEQYF.

As regards this clone: Other DNA sequences of this sample code for an identical CDR3. The chain carries TRBV30 and TRBJ2-2, with D hard to call. Germline loops: CDR1 GTSNPN, CDR2 SVGIG (reference sequence). This CDR3 has 13 residues. Trimming pared 1 base from V and 1 base from J, leaving 4 bases between. The CDR3: CAWSGGNTGELFF. For the CDR3, the DNA is TGTGCCTGGAGTGGTGGGAACACCGGGGAGCTGTTTTTT. The complete variable domain, with remaining parts taken from reference TRBV30 and TRBJ2-2, reads SQTIHQWPATLVQPVGSPLSLECTVEGTSNPNLYWYRQAAGRGLQLLFYSVGIGQISSEVPQNLSASRPQDRQFILSSKKLLLSDSGFYLCAWSGGNTGELFFGEGSRLTVL.